Shown below are 21 T cell receptor beta chains from a single sample sequenced in a study of CD4+ T cells in melanoma. The data were produced by immunoSEQ multiplex PCR, yet TCRdb's version contains in-frame clones alone and is incomplete. There are about 110,000 clones in the sample; approximately 92% occur only once, and roughly 3.5% lies in the top ten. Source material: peripheral blood. The receptor set was obtained from a human donor with melanoma.

V and J are TRBV18 and TRBJ2-2; 13 bases map to TRBD2. Losses at the gene ends were 1 base for V and 6 bases for J; bases not matched to a gene: 5. The CDR3 runs 17 residues. Germline values: CDR1 KGHSH, CDR2 LQKENI. In DNA, the CDR3 is TGTGCCAGCTCACCACTCCTTGGACTAGCGGGAGCCGGGGAGCTGTTTTTT. Its translation: CASSPLLGLAGAGELFF.

The CDR3 DNA reads TGTGCCAGCAGCCCCGGGACAGATGGGGAAAAACTGTTTTTT. Its protein is CASSPGTDGEKLFF. The gene calls are TRBV7-9 and TRBJ1-4; 7 nucleotides line up with TRBD1. Trimming cost V 5 bases and J 8 bases; bases outside gene matches: 8. Germline V gives CDR1 SEHNR, CDR2 FQNEAQ (reference sequence). This CDR3 is built from 14 residues.

This clone is a singleton in its sample. This chain joins TRBV11-3 and TRBJ2-3; the D gene is possibly TRBD2 (6 bases). This CDR3 is 14 amino acids long. Trimming removed 1 base at V and 2 bases at J, with 7 bases between. CDR1 SGHNT and CDR2 YENEEA come from the germline V gene. The CDR3 sequence: CASSLAGATDTQYF. The DNA for the CDR3 is TGTGCCAGCAGCTTAGCGGGAGCCACAGATACGCAGTATTTT.

This clone was found once. The chain recombines TRBV28 with TRBJ2-5; D unresolved. In germline, CDR1 is MDHEN, CDR2 SYDVKM. V dropped 6 bases and J dropped 1 base, with 12 bases sitting between them. The CDR3 totals 14 residues. The CDR3 coding sequence is TGTGCCAGCAGCCCCGGACCCTCCCAAGAGACCCAGTACTTC. It specifies CASSPGPSQETQYF. Supplemented by reference TRBV28 and TRBJ2-5, the full variable domain reads DVKVTQSSRYLVKRTGEKVFLECVQDMDHENMFWYRQDPGLGLRLIYFSYDVKMKEKGDIPEGYSVSREKKERFSLILESASTNQTSMYLCASSPGPSQETQYFGPGTRLLVL.

The chain uses TRBV9 and TRBJ2-1; D may be TRBD1 (6 bases). V was trimmed by 3 bases and J by 2 bases, leaving 12 bases between them. CDR1 and CDR2 (germline): SGDLS, YYNGEE. CDR3 size: 15 residues. The CDR3 DNA reads TGTGCCAGCAGCGCACCGGGACACCCCTACAATGAGCAGTTCTTC. It translates to CASSAPGHPYNEQFF.

DNA for the CDR3: TGTGCCAGCAGCTTGGGGGGGGGTTATAATTCACCCCTCCACTTT. It specifies CASSLGGGYNSPLHF. This chain links TRBV7-9 with TRBJ1-6, with a tentative D call TRBD1 (5 bases). Between the trimmed V and J ends, which lost 3 bases and 4 bases, there was a span of 10 bases. Germline CDR1 and CDR2: SEHNR and FQNEAQ (reference sequence). CDR3 size: 15 residues.

J is TRBJ2-5 and V is TRBV7-6; unclear D gene. Germline V CDR1 and CDR2: SGHVS, FNYEAQ. The CDR3 covers 13 residues. The ends were cut back, 5 bases at V and 5 bases at J, with 12 bases in the middle. This chain's CDR3 is CASSRDQGETQYF. The CDR3 DNA reads TGTGCCAGCAGCCGCGATCAAGGCGAGACCCAGTACTTC.

The CDR3 DNA is TGTGCCAGCACGTCGAGGGGTGAAGCTTTCTTT. This codes for CASTSRGEAFF. The V gene is TRBV6-5, the J gene TRBJ1-1, with D tentatively TRBD1 (5 bases). Germline V gene sequence: CDR1 MNHEY, CDR2 SVGAGI. This CDR3 has 11 amino acids. The germline V and J ends were trimmed by 7 bases and 7 bases, with 10 bases remaining between them.

The V and J genes are TRBV2 and TRBJ1-1, with 9 bases aligning to TRBD1. In germline, CDR1 is SNHLY, CDR2 FYNNEI. V lost 1 base and J lost 8; bases outside the gene matches: 8. The CDR3 extends over 15 amino acids. The CDR3 DNA sequence: TGTGCCAGCAGTGAAGGGTTGGACAGGGGCGAAGAAGCTTTCTTT. As protein: CASSEGLDRGEEAFF.

The rearrangement joins TRBV5-4 to TRBJ2-7; D is undetermined. The CDR3 is 14 amino acids. CDR1 is SGHNT and CDR2 is YYREEE in the germline V gene (reference sequence). V was shortened by 2 bases and J by 5 bases, with 14 bases between the two germline ends. The CDR3 reads CASSFLGMEHEQYF. The CDR3 DNA reads TGTGCCAGCAGCTTTTTGGGGATGGAGCACGAGCAGTACTTC.

The table lists this clone with a count of one. The chain is built from TRBV7-2 and TRBJ2-5, with D possibly being TRBD2 (6 bases). Germline CDR1 is SGHTA and CDR2 is FQGNSA. Trimming cost V 3 bases and J 3 bases, with 11 bases left between them. This CDR3 region has 14 residues. The CDR3: CASSFNGGEETQYF. Here the CDR3 DNA reads TGTGCCAGCAGCTTCAACGGGGGTGAAGAGACCCAGTACTTC. Complete variable domain (other parts from reference TRBV7-2 and TRBJ2-5): GAGVSQSPSNKVTEKGKDVELRCDPISGHTALYWYRQSLGQGLEFLIYFQGNSAPDKSGLPSDRFSAERTGGSVSTLTIQRTQQEDSAVYLCASSFNGGEETQYFGPGTRLLVL.

This clone was recorded only once. The chain has TRBV19 and TRBJ2-5; D assignment may be TRBD1 or TRBD2 (7 bases each). Germline assignment: CDR1 LNHDA and CDR2 SQIVND (reference sequence). V was shortened by 2 bases and J by 2 bases, with 12 bases between the two germline ends. The CDR3 is 15 amino acids. The CDR3 DNA follows: TGTGCCAGTAGTATATTTCAGGGGGGGCAAGAGACCCAGTACTTC. Its protein product is CASSIFQGGQETQYF. Complete variable domain (other parts from reference TRBV19 and TRBJ2-5): DGGITQSPKYLFRKEGQNVTLSCEQNLNHDAMYWYRQDPGQGLRLIYYSQIVNDFQKGDIAEGYSVSREKKESFPLTVTSAQKNPTAFYLCASSIFQGGQETQYFGPGTRLLVL.

The CDR3 region has the DNA TGTGCCATGGGGGGGGTAGTTGGGGACACTGAAGCTTTCTTT. This translates into CAMGGVVGDTEAFF. This sequence joins TRBV10-3 and TRBJ1-1; maybe TRBD1 (5 bases). The CDR3 length is 14 residues. Per germline, CDR1 ENHRY and CDR2 SYGVKD. Trimming cost V 9 bases and J 3 bases, with 17 bases left between them.

The chain employs TRBV11-2 and TRBJ2-1; 14 nucleotides match TRBD2. The CDR3 totals 16 residues. Per the germline V gene, CDR1 is SGHAT and CDR2 is FQNNGV. Trimming took 3 bases from V and 4 from J; bases not matched to a gene: 2. For the CDR3, the DNA is TGTGCCAGCAGCTTTTGGACTAGCGGGGGGTACAATGAGCAGTTCTTC. Its protein is CASSFWTSGGYNEQFF.

V is TRBV19 and J is TRBJ2-3; D call uncertain. V gave up 4 bases and J gave up 0 bases, with 8 bases separating them. The germline CDR1 and CDR2 sequences are LNHDA and SQIVND (reference sequence). The CDR3 runs 14 residues. CDR3 region: CASSNGHSTDTQYF. The CDR3 coding sequence is TGTGCCAGTAGTAACGGTCATAGCACAGATACGCAGTATTTT.

V gene TRBV14 combines with J gene TRBJ2-7; unclear D gene. The germline V gene encodes CDR1 SGHDN and CDR2 FVKESK. V shed 2 bases and J shed 4 bases, with 12 bases lying between them. This CDR3 contains 14 residues. The CDR3 is CASSQLGSAYEQYF. CDR3 bases: TGTGCCAGCAGCCAACTCGGGTCGGCGTACGAGCAGTACTTC.

In DNA form, the CDR3 reads TGTGCCAGCAGTCTCTTGGACAGCTACAATGAGCAGTTCTTC. This sequence encodes CASSLLDSYNEQFF. The chain has TRBV28 and TRBJ2-1; perhaps TRBD1 as D (6 bases). This CDR3 is built from 14 residues. The V end lost 5 bases, the J end lost 3 bases, and 11 bases lay between the germline ends. CDR1 and CDR2 (germline): MDHEN, SYDVKM. The full variable domain, with the rest looked up from reference TRBV28 and TRBJ2-1, is DVKVTQSSRYLVKRTGEKVFLECVQDMDHENMFWYRQDPGLGLRLIYFSYDVKMKEKGDIPEGYSVSREKKERFSLILESASTNQTSMYLCASSLLDSYNEQFFGPGTRLTVL.

This chain connects TRBV29-1 to TRBJ2-1; D possibly corresponds to TRBD2 (5 bases). The V end lost 2 bases, the J end lost 5 bases, and 7 bases lay between the germline ends. This CDR3 comprises 12 residues. Germline values: CDR1 SQVTM, CDR2 ANQGSEA. CDR3 sequence (DNA): TGCAGCGTTGAAACCGGGAACAATGAGCAGTTCTTC. It encodes CSVETGNNEQFF.

V is TRBV19 and J is TRBJ2-4; 10 bases agree with TRBD1. The germline gives CDR1 LNHDA, CDR2 SQIVND (reference sequence). V dropped 6 bases and J dropped 1; count of bases not matched to a gene: 6. The CDR3 consists of 16 residues. Here the CDR3 reads CASRSPGQGAKNIQYF. The CDR3 DNA sequence: TGTGCCAGTAGGAGTCCGGGACAGGGGGCCAAAAACATTCAGTACTTC. Full variable domain (rest looked up from reference TRBV19 and TRBJ2-4): DGGITQSPKYLFRKEGQNVTLSCEQNLNHDAMYWYRQDPGQGLRLIYYSQIVNDFQKGDIAEGYSVSREKKESFPLTVTSAQKNPTAFYLCASRSPGQGAKNIQYFGAGTRLSVL.

The V gene is TRBV18, the J gene TRBJ2-7; TRBD2 aligns across 9 bases. This CDR3 comprises 16 residues. The germline CDR1 and CDR2 sequences are KGHSH and LQKENI. After removal of 6 bases from V and 4 bases from J, the junction contained 13 bases not matched to a gene. This CDR3 reads CASSTPPGSGGYEQYF. The CDR3 DNA reads TGTGCCAGCTCCACCCCCCCGGGTAGCGGGGGATACGAGCAGTACTTC.

The chain recombines TRBV19 with TRBJ2-5; D call uncertain. Germline V gene data show CDR1 as LNHDA and CDR2 as SQIVND (reference sequence). Trimming removed 3 bases from V and 2 bases from J, with 7 bases in between. The CDR3 length is 13 residues. The CDR3 DNA sequence: TGTGCCAGTAGTATCAACTTACAAGAGACCCAGTACTTC. This codes for CASSINLQETQYF.